The sequence of this T cell receptor delta chain was determined in a study of gamma-delta chains in newborns, infants, children. About the study: Polyclonal expansion of innate γδ T cells after birth follows microbial exposure.

This clone has more than one count but fewer than ten. Since a far larger clone is one base different, this is likely a read error. This specimen includes other DNA sequences encoding the same CDR3. Germline V gene lookup returns CDR1 GEAIGNYY and CDR2 EKD. This CDR3 spans 17 amino acids. TCRdb reanalysed the reads via CATT. Among about 2,400 delta-chain clones, around 8.7% were seen once, and the ten largest hold 15% to 17%. The V gene is TRDV2, the J gene TRDJ1; 11 bases match TRDD3. The sequence was obtained from a child who was a newborn, infant or young child, either healthy, febrile or measles-vaccinated (not recorded which). Source material: blood. CDR3 in DNA: TGTGCCTGTGACACCGCAGTACTGGGGGATAAGACCGATAAACTCATCTTC. Encoded protein: CACDTAVLGDKTDKLIF.